This T cell receptor (beta chain) was recovered during a study of control samples from healthy donors and cancer patients. The germline V gene has CDR1 MNHEY and CDR2 SVGEGT. The CDR3 is 14 amino acids. V gave up 6 bases and J gave up 0 bases, with 9 bases separating them. Here immunoSEQ multiplex PCR was the method, and the copy in TCRdb shows in-frame clones only, minus some. The table includes 100,000 to 150,000 clones, roughly 87% detected once. The clonotype was recovered from a man younger than 30 in good health. The V gene is TRBV6-2 or TRBV6-3, the J gene TRBJ1-3; D gene unclear. Sequenced input: blood. CDR3 amino acids: CASSLGSSGNTIYF. DNA of the CDR3: TGTGCCAGCAGCCTCGGGAGCTCTGGAAACACCATATATTTT.